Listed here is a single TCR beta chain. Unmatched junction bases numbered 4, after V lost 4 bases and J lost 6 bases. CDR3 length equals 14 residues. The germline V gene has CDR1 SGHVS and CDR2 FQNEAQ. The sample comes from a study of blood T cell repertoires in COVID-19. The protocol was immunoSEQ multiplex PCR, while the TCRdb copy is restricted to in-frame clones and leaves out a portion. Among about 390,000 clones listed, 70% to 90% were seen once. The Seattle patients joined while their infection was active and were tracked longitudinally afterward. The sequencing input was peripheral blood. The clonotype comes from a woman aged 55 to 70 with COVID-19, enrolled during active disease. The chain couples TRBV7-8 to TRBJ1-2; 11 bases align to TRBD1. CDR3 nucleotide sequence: TGTGCCAGCAGCTCGGACAGGGGGCGCGATGGCTACACCTTC. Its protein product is CASSSDRGRDGYTF.